Reported below is one TCR beta chain. The sample originates from a study of control samples from healthy donors and cancer patients. CDR3 length equals 14 residues. V gave up 0 bases and J gave up 9 bases, with 9 bases separating them. CDR1 and CDR2 (germline): SGHVS, FQNEAQ. Method: immunoSEQ multiplex PCR; TCRdb's copy keeps in-frame clones and lacks some. This table holds approximately 83,000 clones, 85% to 95% found once. The sequenced sample was blood. This chain connects TRBV7-8 to TRBJ1-6, with D unclear. This TCR was recovered from a woman aged 25 to 39 in good health. CDR3: CASSLALGASPLHF. The CDR3 DNA reads TGTGCCAGCAGCTTAGCGCTTGGAGCTTCACCCCTCCACTTT.